The rows below give T cell receptor beta chains drawn from one sample of a study of spatial heterogeneity in lung cancer. Via MiXCR, TCRdb re-called the 5' RACE reads, giving one row per CDR3 protein. The data hold approximately 47,000 distinct CDR3 sequences, with approximately 7.6% observed a single time. This specimen consisted of PBMCs, obtained at surgery. Every receptor here comes from a female donor with early-stage non-small cell lung cancer. CDR3s include the opening cysteine and the closing phenylalanine or tryptophan. A D gene is named only where the DNA matches it firmly. Not all rows give a size; the values are once, few, many and, for expanded clones, a class.

D gene: NA; V gene: TRBV5-1; J gene: TRBJ2-7; clone size: many; CDR3 protein: CASREGLGYEQYF; CDR3 DNA: TGCGCCAGCAGAGAAGGATTGGGGTACGAGCAGTACTTC
D gene: NA; V gene: TRBV6-2/TRBV6-3; J gene: TRBJ2-1; clone size: many; CDR3 protein: CASSPRETYNEQFF; CDR3 DNA: TGTGCCAGCAGCCCCAGGGAAACCTACAATGAGCAGTTCTTC
D gene: NA; V gene: TRBV13; J gene: TRBJ2-1; clone size: few; CDR3 protein: CASSYGTRTYNEQFF; CDR3 DNA: TGTGCCAGCAGCTACGGGACTCGTACCTACAATGAGCAGTTCTTC
D gene: TRBD1; V gene: TRBV28; J gene: TRBJ1-2; clone size: many; CDR3 protein: CASSLSDRGRSGYTF; CDR3 DNA: TGTGCCAGCAGTTTGTCGGACAGGGGGCGGAGTGGCTACACCTTC
D gene: TRBD2; V gene: TRBV5-6; J gene: TRBJ2-3; clone size: many; CDR3 protein: CASSRRTSSNTDTQYF; CDR3 DNA: TGTGCCAGCAGCCGTAGGACTAGCTCAAACACAGATACGCAGTATTTT
D gene: NA; V gene: TRBV10-3; J gene: TRBJ1-2; clone size: NA; CDR3 protein: CAISDNTSDGYTF; CDR3 DNA: TGTGCCATCAGTGATAACACGAGCGATGGCTACACCTTC
D gene: TRBD2; V gene: TRBV12-3/TRBV12-4; J gene: TRBJ2-3; clone size: NA; CDR3 protein: CASTLAGSTDTQYF; CDR3 DNA: TGTGCCAGCACTTTAGCGGGGAGCACAGATACGCAGTATTTT
D gene: TRBD2; V gene: TRBV7-2; J gene: TRBJ2-7; clone size: few; CDR3 protein: CASSWGLAGTYEQYF; CDR3 DNA: TGTGCCAGCAGTTGGGGACTAGCGGGGACTTACGAGCAGTACTTC
D gene: NA; V gene: TRBV2; J gene: TRBJ2-7; clone size: many; CDR3 protein: CASSVQNTYEQYF; CDR3 DNA: TGTGCCAGCAGTGTCCAGAACACCTACGAGCAGTACTTC
D gene: NA; V gene: TRBV27; J gene: TRBJ2-3; clone size: many; CDR3 protein: CASRDYSADTQYF; CDR3 DNA: TGTGCCAGCAGGGACTACTCTGCAGATACGCAGTATTTT
D gene: NA; V gene: TRBV7-2; J gene: TRBJ2-1; clone size: NA; CDR3 protein: CASSPIRPGYNEQFF; CDR3 DNA: TGTGCCAGCAGCCCTATTAGACCGGGGTACAATGAGCAGTTCTTC
D gene: NA; V gene: TRBV2; J gene: TRBJ2-7; clone size: many; CDR3 protein: CASSEVGEEQYF; CDR3 DNA: TGTGCCAGCAGTGAAGTTGGGGAAGAGCAGTACTTC
D gene: NA; V gene: TRBV5-5; J gene: TRBJ2-5; clone size: NA; CDR3 protein: CASSLDLANRGTQYF; CDR3 DNA: TGTGCCAGCAGCCTGGACCTAGCCAATCGGGGGACCCAGTACTTC
D gene: NA; V gene: TRBV6-2/TRBV6-3; J gene: TRBJ2-7; clone size: few; CDR3 protein: CASSRSSSRSGEQYF; CDR3 DNA: TGTGCCAGCAGCCGCTCGAGTAGCCGGAGCGGCGAGCAGTACTTC
D gene: NA; V gene: TRBV7-2; J gene: TRBJ1-3; clone size: NA; CDR3 protein: CASSVDRSGNTIYF; CDR3 DNA: TGTGCCAGCAGCGTAGACAGGTCTGGAAACACCATATATTTT
D gene: NA; V gene: TRBV14; J gene: TRBJ2-5; clone size: many; CDR3 protein: CASSQTSWGTQYF; CDR3 DNA: TGTGCCAGCAGCCAAACCAGTTGGGGGACCCAGTACTTC
D gene: NA; V gene: TRBV10-3; J gene: TRBJ1-3; clone size: NA; CDR3 protein: CAISARGDSGNTIYF; CDR3 DNA: TGTGCCATCAGTGCGAGGGGTGACTCTGGAAACACCATATATTTT
D gene: NA; V gene: TRBV6-2/TRBV6-3; J gene: TRBJ1-1; clone size: few; CDR3 protein: CATSRVRGNTEAFF; CDR3 DNA: TGTGCCACAAGCAGGGTTCGGGGGAACACTGAAGCTTTCTTT
D gene: NA; V gene: TRBV29-1; J gene: TRBJ2-3; clone size: NA; CDR3 protein: CSVVGDGTSTDTQYF; CDR3 DNA: TGCAGCGTTGTGGGTGATGGGACTAGCACAGATACGCAGTATTTT
D gene: TRBD2; V gene: TRBV20-1; J gene: TRBJ2-7; clone size: few; CDR3 protein: CSARGLAGGSSYEQYF; CDR3 DNA: TGCAGTGCTAGAGGCCTAGCGGGGGGAAGCTCCTACGAGCAGTACTTC
D gene: NA; V gene: TRBV5-1; J gene: TRBJ2-1; clone size: few; CDR3 protein: CASRGQPGVDNEQFF; CDR3 DNA: TGCGCCAGCAGGGGACAGCCGGGAGTAGACAATGAGCAGTTCTTC
D gene: TRBD1; V gene: TRBV5-6; J gene: TRBJ1-5; clone size: few; CDR3 protein: CASSTQTSLDRGLQPQHF; CDR3 DNA: TGTGCCAGCAGCACCCAAACCTCACTGGACAGGGGGCTTCAGCCCCAGCATTTT